The T cell receptor (beta chain) under discussion was sequenced for a study of T cells in Graves' hyperthyroidism and ophthalmopathy. Turning to the study itself: Staff took peripheral blood when the initial diagnosis was made, before any treatment began.

This clonotype was counted ten times or more. Using RNA transcripts as the source, TCR beta CDR3 regions were amplified. Initially, a first-round RT-PCR of the TCR CDR3 employed the HTBI primer set. TCRdb called the multiplex PCR reads again in MiXCR, with one record for every CDR3 protein. The table has hundreds of thousands of distinct CDR3 sequences, approximately 16% seen once. The sequenced sample consisted of blood. This sequence was found in a woman aged 35 to 49 with Graves' ophthalmopathy.

CDR3 sequence (DNA): TGTGCCAGCAGTTCCGGGACAGTATCCTATGGCTACACCTTC. Amino acids: CASSSGTVSYGYTF. The chain carries TRBV28 and TRBJ1-2; 7 bases agree with TRBD1. J lost 4 bases, V lost 4 bases, and 6 bases had no gene match. This CDR3 is 14 amino acids long. The germline V gene has CDR1 MDHEN and CDR2 SYDVKM.